This T cell receptor (beta chain) was observed in a study of blood T cell repertoires in COVID-19. Across the whole study: PBMCs, B-cell-depleted T cells, or T cells were the source of the cDNA or gDNA that made up the material.

This clone appeared once. Authors' data handling: Amplification from reference gene primers served as the basis for estimated nucleated cell counts. Libraries were prepared by immunoSEQ multiplex PCR; TCRdb keeps only in-frame clonotypes and omits some of them. V and J calls and clone size follow that table, whereas D and trimming were derived from the DNA. The repertoire includes about 150,000 clones, around 83% of them detected once, and about 12% sits in the top ten. Germline V lookup: CDR1 SEHNR, CDR2 FQNEAQ (reference sequence). The CDR3 extends over 16 amino acids. V lost 3 bases to trimming and J lost 0 bases, with 12 bases between them.

The source material was peripheral blood. The receptor was isolated from a woman aged 55-70 years with COVID-19, enrolled during active disease. This chain connects TRBV7-9 to TRBJ2-4; the D is unclear. CDR3 protein: CASSFTQVQAKNIQYF. The CDR3 nucleotides are TGTGCCAGCAGCTTTACTCAGGTCCAAGCCAAAAACATTCAGTACTTC.